The next 21 T cell receptor beta chains were all read from a single sample in a study of OX40 agonist ivuxolimab in advanced cancers. This table comes from immunoSEQ multiplex PCR, and its TCRdb copy is limited to in-frame clones, with some not included. Among tens of thousands of clones listed, over 80% were seen once. The sequences come from CD4+ or CD8+ T cells sorted from blood, collected in a trial of the OX40 agonist ivuxolimab. All receptors come from an adult with an advanced solid tumor such as melanoma, head and neck, liver or kidney cancer.

The chain joins TRBV4-3 to TRBJ2-7; D ambiguous. The V gene lost 5 bases and the J gene lost 4 bases, with 18 bases spanning the gap. Looked up from germline, CDR1 is LGHNA and CDR2 is YSLEER. The CDR3 runs 15 residues. The CDR3 region has the DNA TGCGCCAGCAGCATAAGACACGCCCTATCTTACGAGCAGTACTTC. Translating it yields CASSIRHALSYEQYF.

V and J are TRBV5-1 and TRBJ2-3; 7 nucleotides line up with TRBD2. The V and J ends lost 2 bases and 4 bases, in that order; junction bases with no gene match: 7. This CDR3 has 15 residues. Per germline, CDR1 SGHRS and CDR2 YFSETQ. CDR3 protein: CASSFRGAGADTQYF. The CDR3 DNA reads as TGCGCCAGCAGCTTTAGAGGGGCGGGGGCAGATACGCAGTATTTT.

V and J are TRBV7-9 and TRBJ2-1; TRBD2 aligns across 9 bases. J lost 6 bases, V lost 2 bases, and 8 bases had no gene match. Germline values: CDR1 SEHNR, CDR2 FQNEAQ (reference sequence). The CDR3 covers 16 residues. The CDR3 loop is CASSLHGGGAVNEQFF. The CDR3 nucleotides are TGTGCCAGCAGCTTACACGGCGGGGGGGCTGTCAATGAGCAGTTCTTC. The whole variable domain, filled in from reference TRBV7-9 and TRBJ2-1, reads DTGVSQNPRHKITKRGQNVTFRCDPISEHNRLYWYRQTLGQGPEFLTYFQNEAQLEKSRLLSDRFSAERPKGSFSTLEIQRTEQGDSAMYLCASSLHGGGAVNEQFFGPGTRLTVL.

The J gene is TRBJ2-1, the V gene TRBV2; TRBD2 aligns across 12 bases. The V and J ends lost 3 bases and 2 bases, in that order; junction bases with no gene match: 2. Germline V gene sequence: CDR1 SNHLY, CDR2 FYNNEI. CDR3 length: 16 amino acids. CDR3 region: CASSDTSGGTYNEQFF. The DNA of the CDR3 is TGTGCCAGCAGTGACACTAGCGGGGGGACCTACAATGAGCAGTTCTTC.

V gene TRBV5-1 combines with J gene TRBJ2-1, with 10 bases lining up with TRBD1. Germline V gene data show CDR1 as SGHRS and CDR2 as YFSETQ. The CDR3 is made up of 16 amino acids. V shed 4 bases and J 5 bases; nucleotides not matched to a gene: 9. The CDR3 DNA follows: TGCGCCAGCAGCACGGCCCCGGGACAGGGGCACAATGAGCAGTTCTTC. Its protein is CASSTAPGQGHNEQFF.

This clone was seen more than once but under ten times. This rearrangement joins TRBV18 to TRBJ2-2; TRBD1 might be the D (5 bases). V dropped 7 bases and J dropped 1 base, with 10 bases sitting between them. The CDR3 runs to 14 residues. Germline lookup yields CDR1 KGHSH and CDR2 LQKENI. The chain's CDR3 is CASFPTVNTGELFF. The CDR3 DNA is TGTGCCAGCTTTCCGACAGTGAACACCGGGGAGCTGTTTTTT.

This clone was seen a handful of times. The chain carries TRBV5-6 and TRBJ2-2; 11 bases map to TRBD2. V trimming: 0 bases; J trimming: 0 bases; junction bases outside the gene matches: 4. CDR1 is SGHDT, CDR2 YYEEEE, per germline. This CDR3 is built from 18 residues. The CDR3 loop is CASSLGLAGLANTGELFF. The CDR3 DNA reads as TGTGCCAGCAGCTTGGGACTAGCGGGATTAGCGAACACCGGGGAGCTGTTTTTT.

The J gene is TRBJ1-2, the V gene TRBV4-1; 8 bases fit TRBD1. Germline CDR1 is MGHRA and CDR2 is YSYEKL. After removal of 0 bases from V and 3 bases from J, the junction contained 6 bases not matched to a gene. The CDR3 extends over 16 amino acids. The CDR3 is CASSQEGAGGDYGYTF. The CDR3 DNA sequence: TGCGCCAGCAGCCAAGAGGGAGCAGGGGGCGACTATGGCTACACCTTC.

This clone has just one count. Other DNA sequences in the sample encode the same CDR3. This chain connects TRBV5-1 to TRBJ2-7, with 8 bases lining up with TRBD1. Germline V gene data show CDR1 as SGHRS and CDR2 as YFSETQ. The CDR3 has 13 amino acids. This CDR3 is CASKTGDGYEQYV. CDR3 nucleotide sequence: TGCGCTAGCAAGACAGGGGACGGATACGAGCAGTACGTC.

The chain couples TRBV5-4 to TRBJ2-6; D is uncertain. The CDR3 has 13 amino acids. V dropped 9 bases and J dropped 2 bases, with 9 bases sitting between them. Germline CDR1 and CDR2: SGHNT and YYREEE (reference sequence). In DNA form, the CDR3 reads TGTGCCACCAGGTCAGCTGGGGCCAACGTCCTGACTTTC. Its protein product is CATRSAGANVLTF.

The chain has TRBV6-1 and TRBJ2-7; tentatively, D is TRBD1 (6 bases). The CDR3 totals 14 residues. Germline CDR1 reads MNHNS; CDR2 reads SASEGT. Trimming cost V 8 bases and J 3 bases, with 17 bases left between them. CDR3 bases: TGTGCCAGCGGTCCTTGGTGGGGGCACTACGAGCAGTACTTC. Translating it yields CASGPWWGHYEQYF.

V gene TRBV10-3 combines with J gene TRBJ1-2, with D perhaps matching TRBD1 (6 bases). The ends were cut back, 4 bases at V and 4 bases at J, with 22 bases in the middle. The CDR3 is made up of 17 amino acids. Germline CDR1 and CDR2: ENHRY and SYGVKD. The DNA for the CDR3 is TGTGCCATCAGTGCAGGGACTCGGGGGGGCGCAGGCTATGGCTACACCTTC. Amino acids: CAISAGTRGGAGYGYTF.

This chain uses TRBV18 with TRBJ1-1; no clear D gene. CDR1 is KGHSH, CDR2 LQKENI, per germline. The CDR3 length is 13 residues. Trimming cost V 6 bases and J 4 bases, with 12 bases left between them. CDR3 residues: CASSPDFSTEAFF. CDR3 DNA: TGTGCCAGCTCGCCCGACTTCAGCACTGAAGCTTTCTTT.

This chain joins TRBV7-2 and TRBJ2-3; TRBD2 agrees at 10 bases. The junction had 4 bases not matched to a gene; V was cut back by 4 bases and J by 0 bases. Germline CDR1 is SGHTA and CDR2 is FQGNSA. This CDR3 comprises 16 residues. Written as DNA, the CDR3 is TGTGCCAGCAGCTCCGGTAGCGGGGGGAGCACAGATACGCAGTATTTT. It is translated as CASSSGSGGSTDTQYF.

The gene calls are TRBV7-3 and TRBJ2-2; the match to TRBD1 covers 8 bases. Germline lookup yields CDR1 SGHTA and CDR2 FQGTGA. The CDR3 runs 17 residues. The trim removed 2 bases at V and 4 bases at J, leaving 9 bases unmatched. CDR3 nucleotides: TGTGCCAGCAGCTTACGTATTGTGACAGGGGCCACCGGGGAGCTGTTTTTT. It codes for CASSLRIVTGATGELFF.

This clone was recorded a few times. The chain uses TRBV21-1 and TRBJ1-5. TRBV21-1 is a pseudogene. CDR3 length equals 16 residues. The CDR3 sequence: CASSKGYGEEDQPQHF. DNA for the CDR3: TGTGCCAGCAGCAAAGGTTATGGTGAGGAGGATCAGCCCCAGCATTTT.

The V and J genes are TRBV7-2 and TRBJ2-1; D is undetermined. The V gene lost 5 bases and the J gene lost 3 bases, with 5 bases spanning the gap. The CDR3 length is 12 residues. Germline CDR1 is SGHTA and CDR2 is FQGNSA. The chain's CDR3 is CASSPSYNEQFF. In nucleotides, the CDR3 is TGTGCCAGCAGCCCTAGCTACAATGAGCAGTTCTTC.

Concerning this clone: The same CDR3 is also encoded by other DNA sequences in this sample. The rearrangement links TRBV19 to TRBJ2-3; weak D call: TRBD1 (5 bases). V was trimmed by 3 bases and J by 4 bases, leaving 8 bases between them. The CDR3 spans 13 residues. Germline V CDR1 and CDR2: LNHDA, SQIVND (reference sequence). The CDR3 sequence is CASSIRGADTQYF. As DNA, the CDR3 is TGTGCCAGTAGTATTAGGGGTGCAGATACGCAGTATTTT.

V and J are TRBV30 and TRBJ2-3, with no clear D. CDR1 is GTSNPN and CDR2 is SVGIG in the germline V gene (reference sequence). The V end lost 2 bases, the J end lost 6 bases, and 9 bases lay between the germline ends. The CDR3 extends over 12 amino acids. This CDR3 reads CAWSYHGDTQYF. The CDR3 DNA is TGTGCCTGGAGTTACCATGGTGATACGCAGTATTTT. The variable domain in full, with the rest retrieved from reference TRBV30 and TRBJ2-3, is SQTIHQWPATLVQPVGSPLSLECTVEGTSNPNLYWYRQAAGRGLQLLFYSVGIGQISSEVPQNLSASRPQDRQFILSSKKLLLSDSGFYLCAWSYHGDTQYFGPGTRLTVL.

This clone was counted a single time. The rearrangement links TRBV6-6 to TRBJ1-4; 9 bases align to TRBD1. Trimming cost V 6 bases and J 8 bases; bases outside gene matches: 10. Per germline, CDR1 MNHNY and CDR2 SVGAGI (reference sequence). This CDR3 has 15 residues. CDR3 sequence reads: CASSRGQGREEKLFF. The CDR3 coding sequence is TGTGCCAGCAGCCGGGGACAGGGCAGAGAAGAAAAACTGTTTTTT.

The V gene is TRBV7-6, the J gene TRBJ2-5; 7 bases agree with TRBD2. Germline loops: CDR1 SGHVS, CDR2 FNYEAQ. This CDR3 spans 14 amino acids. V lost 0 bases and J lost 2; bases outside the gene matches: 0. CDR3 in amino acids: CASSLAGGQETQYF. The CDR3 DNA follows: TGTGCCAGCAGCTTAGCGGGGGGGCAAGAGACCCAGTACTTC.